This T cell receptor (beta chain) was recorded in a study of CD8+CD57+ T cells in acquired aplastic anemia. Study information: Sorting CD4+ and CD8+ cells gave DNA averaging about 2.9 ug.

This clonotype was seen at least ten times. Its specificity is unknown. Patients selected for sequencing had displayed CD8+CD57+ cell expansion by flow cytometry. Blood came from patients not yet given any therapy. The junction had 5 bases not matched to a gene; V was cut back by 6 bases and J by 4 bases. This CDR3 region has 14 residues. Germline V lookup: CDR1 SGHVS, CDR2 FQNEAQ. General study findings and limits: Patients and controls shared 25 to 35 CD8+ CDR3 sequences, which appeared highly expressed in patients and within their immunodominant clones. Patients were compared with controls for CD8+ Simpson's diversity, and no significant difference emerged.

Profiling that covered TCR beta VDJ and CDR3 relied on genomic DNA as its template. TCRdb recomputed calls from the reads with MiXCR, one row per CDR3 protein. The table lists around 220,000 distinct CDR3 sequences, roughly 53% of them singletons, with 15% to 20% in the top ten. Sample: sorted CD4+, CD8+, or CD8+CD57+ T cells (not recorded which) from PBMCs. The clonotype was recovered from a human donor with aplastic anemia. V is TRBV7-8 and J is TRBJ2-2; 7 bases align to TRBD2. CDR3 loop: CASRPTSATGELFF. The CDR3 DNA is TGTGCCAGCAGACCTACTAGCGCCACCGGGGAGCTGTTTTTT.